This T cell receptor beta chain was identified during a study of identical twins. Study observations and caveats: Models underpredicted monozygotic twin sharing of out-of-frame TCR alpha. Zero-insertion analyses could be partly confounded by invariant MAIT and iNKT cells.

The length of the CDR3 is 15 residues. Germline lookup yields CDR1 MNHEY and CDR2 SVGAGI. Every one of the donors was a healthy Caucasian. Unique molecular identifiers were present on the cDNA, which also gained a universal primer site by template switching. TCRdb re-called the 5' RACE reads with MiXCR, one entry per CDR3 protein. Among about 330,000 distinct CDR3 sequences listed, roughly 12% were seen once. This clonotype was observed many times. Its antigen is not known. The data also belong to a second study, concerning yellow fever vaccine responses in identical twins.

This clonotype originated in a woman in her late teens or twenties in good health. The source material was CD8+ T cells sorted from blood. The chain carries TRBV6-5 and TRBJ2-7; a possible D gene is TRBD2 (6 bases). CDR3 in amino acids: CASSYGEEGGYGQYV. The CDR3 nucleotides read TGTGCCAGCAGTTATGGGGAGGAGGGAGGCTACGGGCAGTACGTC.